A selection of T cell receptor beta chains follows, all from one sample in a study of T cells in narcolepsy. TCRdb keeps only in-frame clones here, not all; method: immunoSEQ multiplex PCR. The sample comprises tens of thousands of clones, under 85% of which are singletons, and under 2% rests with the top ten. The source material was CD45RA- memory CD4+ T cells from PBMCs. These receptors originate from a human donor with narcolepsy. Both conserved end residues are part of each CDR3. Each record gives: CDR3 DNA, CDR3 protein, J gene, V gene, clone size, D gene. The D gene is left open where the match is weak. The size field is filled for only some rows; it gives once, few, many or a size class.

cdr3_nt: TGTGCCAGCAGCCGATACGACAGGGTGGAGGGTGGCTACACCTTC; cdr3_aa: CASSRYDRVEGGYTF; j_call: TRBJ1-2; v_call: TRBV7-2; clone_size: once; d_call: TRBD1
cdr3_nt: TGTGCCAGTAGTATAGATCTTGGGGCCAGTAATACGCAGTATTTT; cdr3_aa: CASSIDLGASNTQYF; j_call: TRBJ2-3; v_call: TRBV19; clone_size: NA; d_call: NA
cdr3_nt: TGTGCCAGCAGCTTAGGAGGTCGGGACAGTAGCAATCAGCCCCAGCATTTT; cdr3_aa: CASSLGGRDSSNQPQHF; j_call: TRBJ1-5; v_call: TRBV7-8; clone_size: NA; d_call: TRBD1
cdr3_nt: TGTGCCAGCGGTTTGGGCTCTGGGGCCAACGTCCTGACTTTC; cdr3_aa: CASGLGSGANVLTF; j_call: TRBJ2-6; v_call: TRBV6-9; clone_size: NA; d_call: NA
cdr3_nt: TGTGCCAGCAGGACCCCGGGACAGGGAACATACGAGCAGTACTTC; cdr3_aa: CASRTPGQGTYEQYF; j_call: TRBJ2-7; v_call: TRBV6-6; clone_size: NA; d_call: TRBD1
cdr3_nt: TGTGCCAGCAGCGCGCAGGACTCTCTTGGGTACGAGCAGTACTTC; cdr3_aa: CASSAQDSLGYEQYF; j_call: TRBJ2-7; v_call: TRBV9; clone_size: NA; d_call: NA
cdr3_nt: TGTGCCAGCAGCCCTTCCCTGGGGGAGAATCAGCCCCAGCATTTT; cdr3_aa: CASSPSLGENQPQHF; j_call: TRBJ1-5; v_call: TRBV28; clone_size: NA; d_call: NA
cdr3_nt: TGTGCCAGCAGTTCGCGGACTAGCGGGGGGGCCTTCATCAGCGCAGATACGCAGTATTTT; cdr3_aa: CASSSRTSGGAFISADTQYF; j_call: TRBJ2-3; v_call: TRBV27; clone_size: NA; d_call: TRBD2
cdr3_nt: TGTGCCAGCAGCCAAGAAGGGACTAGCACCGGGGAGCTGTTTTTT; cdr3_aa: CASSQEGTSTGELFF; j_call: TRBJ2-2; v_call: TRBV4-2; clone_size: NA; d_call: TRBD2
cdr3_nt: TGTGCCAGCAGTTTAGACCGGCTCGGGGCCGTAGGCCAAGAGACCCAGTACTTC; cdr3_aa: CASSLDRLGAVGQETQYF; j_call: TRBJ2-5; v_call: TRBV27; clone_size: NA; d_call: NA
cdr3_nt: TGTGCCAGCAGACTGGGGGTCACTCGTGAAAAACTGTTTTTT; cdr3_aa: CASRLGVTREKLFF; j_call: TRBJ1-4; v_call: TRBV6-5; clone_size: NA; d_call: NA
cdr3_nt: TGCGCCAGCAGCTTGGCTATCTCTGGGGCCAACGTCCTGACTTTC; cdr3_aa: CASSLAISGANVLTF; j_call: TRBJ2-6; v_call: TRBV5-1; clone_size: once; d_call: NA
cdr3_nt: TGTGCCAGCAGTGAACGCGGGACGGCCTATGGCTACACCTTC; cdr3_aa: CASSERGTAYGYTF; j_call: TRBJ1-2; v_call: TRBV2; clone_size: NA; d_call: NA
cdr3_nt: TGTGCCAGTAACAAGCCGGGACAGGACTACGAGCAGTACTTC; cdr3_aa: CASNKPGQDYEQYF; j_call: TRBJ2-7; v_call: TRBV19; clone_size: NA; d_call: TRBD1
cdr3_nt: TGCGCCAGCAGCCAAGTGGGGGGAAACACCATATATTTT; cdr3_aa: CASSQVGGNTIYF; j_call: TRBJ1-3; v_call: TRBV4-3; clone_size: NA; d_call: NA
cdr3_nt: TGTGCCAGCAGCCGGGTCCAAGGCCAAGAGACCCAGTACTTC; cdr3_aa: CASSRVQGQETQYF; j_call: TRBJ2-5; v_call: TRBV4-2; clone_size: NA; d_call: NA
cdr3_nt: TGTGCCAGCAGCCCTTTGGCCGGGGAGCTGTTTTTT; cdr3_aa: CASSPLAGELFF; j_call: TRBJ2-2; v_call: TRBV7-2; clone_size: NA; d_call: NA
cdr3_nt: TGTGCCAGCAGTTCAACTTGGACAGCCTCTGGAAACACCATATATTTT; cdr3_aa: CASSSTWTASGNTIYF; j_call: TRBJ1-3; v_call: TRBV6-5; clone_size: NA; d_call: NA
cdr3_nt: TGTGCCAGTAGTACTAGCGGGGGTTATTACACAGATACGCAGTATTTT; cdr3_aa: CASSTSGGYYTDTQYF; j_call: TRBJ2-3; v_call: TRBV19; clone_size: once; d_call: TRBD2
cdr3_nt: TGTGCCAGCAGTGTTGAGGGACTAGCGGGGACTGAGCAGTTCTTC; cdr3_aa: CASSVEGLAGTEQFF; j_call: TRBJ2-1; v_call: TRBV2; clone_size: once; d_call: TRBD2
cdr3_nt: TGTGCCAGCAGCCCCGGGACAGGCCTTACCTATGGCTACACCTTC; cdr3_aa: CASSPGTGLTYGYTF; j_call: TRBJ1-2; v_call: TRBV9; clone_size: NA; d_call: TRBD1
cdr3_nt: TGTGCCAGCACCATAAGGGCAGGATCTGACTATGGCTACACCTTC; cdr3_aa: CASTIRAGSDYGYTF; j_call: TRBJ1-2; v_call: TRBV6-5; clone_size: once; d_call: NA
cdr3_nt: TGTGCCAGCTCACCAGGAGTAGGGAACTATGGCTACACCTTC; cdr3_aa: CASSPGVGNYGYTF; j_call: TRBJ1-2; v_call: TRBV18; clone_size: few; d_call: NA
cdr3_nt: TGTGCCAGCAGGGACATGGGGAATCAGCCCCAGCATTTT; cdr3_aa: CASRDMGNQPQHF; j_call: TRBJ1-5; v_call: TRBV28; clone_size: NA; d_call: NA
cdr3_nt: TGTGCCAGCATTAGGACAGGTGGCTACACCTTC; cdr3_aa: CASIRTGGYTF; j_call: TRBJ1-2; v_call: TRBV2; clone_size: NA; d_call: TRBD1
cdr3_nt: TGTGCCAGCAGCTTAGGGGGGCAGGGTTCGCAGTATTTT; cdr3_aa: CASSLGGQGSQYF; j_call: TRBJ2-3; v_call: TRBV11-3; clone_size: NA; d_call: NA
cdr3_nt: TGTGCCAGCAGCTTGTGGGGCCCGCTAGTGGCCGACCACGAGCAGTACTTC; cdr3_aa: CASSLWGPLVADHEQYF; j_call: TRBJ2-7; v_call: TRBV5-4; clone_size: NA; d_call: NA
cdr3_nt: TGTGCCACCAGCAGAGAGTGGAGGGAGGGCACCGGGGAGCTGTTTTTT; cdr3_aa: CATSREWREGTGELFF; j_call: TRBJ2-2; v_call: TRBV15; clone_size: NA; d_call: TRBD2
cdr3_nt: TGTGCCAGCAGCCAATCCTCTAATTCACCCCTCCACTTT; cdr3_aa: CASSQSSNSPLHF; j_call: TRBJ1-6; v_call: TRBV16; clone_size: NA; d_call: NA
cdr3_nt: TGTGCCAGCAGCGTAGACAGGGCTACAACTAATGAAAAACTGTTTTTT; cdr3_aa: CASSVDRATTNEKLFF; j_call: TRBJ1-4; v_call: TRBV7-6; clone_size: NA; d_call: TRBD1
cdr3_nt: TGTGCCAGCAGTAGAGACAGGGCCGCCTACGAGCAGTACTTC; cdr3_aa: CASSRDRAAYEQYF; j_call: TRBJ2-7; v_call: TRBV6-6; clone_size: NA; d_call: TRBD1
cdr3_nt: TGTGCCAGCAGCTTAAGGTCCCGCTCGAGAGGGGAGGAACTGTTTTTT; cdr3_aa: CASSLRSRSRGEELFF; j_call: TRBJ1-4; v_call: TRBV11-2; clone_size: NA; d_call: NA
cdr3_nt: TGTGCCAGTACCGGGACAAAAGACTCTGGGGCCAACGTCCTGACTTTC; cdr3_aa: CASTGTKDSGANVLTF; j_call: TRBJ2-6; v_call: TRBV7-9; clone_size: NA; d_call: NA
cdr3_nt: TGTGCCAGCAGCCCCGACCCGACGCAAAACTATGGCTACACCTTC; cdr3_aa: CASSPDPTQNYGYTF; j_call: TRBJ1-2; v_call: TRBV9; clone_size: NA; d_call: NA
cdr3_nt: TGTGCCAGCAGCTTCGGGGGTGAGAGTGAAAAACTGTTTTTT; cdr3_aa: CASSFGGESEKLFF; j_call: TRBJ1-4; v_call: TRBV5-6; clone_size: NA; d_call: NA
cdr3_nt: TGTGCCATCAGTGATCAGAACTATGGCTACACCTTC; cdr3_aa: CAISDQNYGYTF; j_call: TRBJ1-2; v_call: TRBV10-3; clone_size: few; d_call: NA
cdr3_nt: TGTGCCAGCAGCTTAGCGCTCGGCGGGAGATACAATGAGCAGTTCTTC; cdr3_aa: CASSLALGGRYNEQFF; j_call: TRBJ2-1; v_call: TRBV7-2; clone_size: NA; d_call: TRBD2
cdr3_nt: TGTGCCAGTAGCCGTTGGGAAGGGGGCTATAAGTATGATAGCAATCAGCCCCAGCATTTT; cdr3_aa: CASSRWEGGYKYDSNQPQHF; j_call: TRBJ1-5; v_call: TRBV19; clone_size: NA; d_call: TRBD1
cdr3_nt: TGTGCCAGCACCCGAGAGGGGTCCTATAATTCACCCCTCCACTTT; cdr3_aa: CASTREGSYNSPLHF; j_call: TRBJ1-6; v_call: TRBV25-1; clone_size: few; d_call: NA
cdr3_nt: TGTGCCAGCTCACCGCGCCCTGCTGGCTCTGGAAACACCATATATTTT; cdr3_aa: CASSPRPAGSGNTIYF; j_call: TRBJ1-3; v_call: TRBV18; clone_size: NA; d_call: NA
cdr3_nt: TGCGCCAGCAGCGTGCGGCTAGCGGGGGCCGAAAGCTCCTACGAGCAGTACTTC; cdr3_aa: CASSVRLAGAESSYEQYF; j_call: TRBJ2-7; v_call: TRBV4-1; clone_size: NA; d_call: TRBD2
cdr3_nt: TGTGCCAGTAGGACTCAAATACAGAACACTGAAGCTTTCTTT; cdr3_aa: CASRTQIQNTEAFF; j_call: TRBJ1-1; v_call: TRBV19; clone_size: NA; d_call: NA
cdr3_nt: TGTGCCAGCAGCCCTAAACCTCAGGTGGGAGGGATGAACACTGAAGCTTTCTTT; cdr3_aa: CASSPKPQVGGMNTEAFF; j_call: TRBJ1-1; v_call: TRBV5-6; clone_size: NA; d_call: NA
cdr3_nt: TGTGCCAGCAGCTTAGTTGGCTCTGGGGCCAACGTCCTGACTTTC; cdr3_aa: CASSLVGSGANVLTF; j_call: TRBJ2-6; v_call: TRBV7-2; clone_size: NA; d_call: NA
cdr3_nt: TGTGCCAGCAGCCCCCGTCCGGACCTGGAAGCCCTCCACTTT; cdr3_aa: CASSPRPDLEALHF; j_call: TRBJ1-6; v_call: TRBV9; clone_size: NA; d_call: NA
cdr3_nt: TGCGCCAGCACCAAGCGGGGGGGCACTGAAGCTTTCTTT; cdr3_aa: CASTKRGGTEAFF; j_call: TRBJ1-1; v_call: TRBV10-2; clone_size: NA; d_call: NA
cdr3_nt: TGTGCCAGCAGCAGGACGGGGAATTCACCCCTCCACTTT; cdr3_aa: CASSRTGNSPLHF; j_call: TRBJ1-6; v_call: TRBV6-4; clone_size: NA; d_call: NA
cdr3_nt: TGTGCCAGCAGTGAGGGAGCCGGAAACACCATATATTTT; cdr3_aa: CASSEGAGNTIYF; j_call: TRBJ1-3; v_call: TRBV28; clone_size: NA; d_call: NA